The 9 T cell receptor beta chains below come from one sample, sequenced in a study of CD8 T cells in ankylosing spondylitis. TCRdb called the 5' RACE reads again in MiXCR, with one record for every CDR3 protein. The sample lists some 90,000 distinct CDR3 sequences, around 25% occurring once. Sequencing input: blood, either unsorted or a sorted T cell fraction (not recorded which). These receptors originate from a male donor with ankylosing spondylitis or in good health (not recorded which).

The chain uses TRBV5-1 and TRBJ1-1, with no clear D. V was clipped by 1 base and J by 5 bases, with 12 bases between them. CDR1 and CDR2 from the germline V gene are SGHRS and YFSETQ. The CDR3 runs 14 residues. The CDR3 nucleotides are TGCGCCAGCAGCTTGAAGGTGGATTGGACTGAAGCTTTCTTT. Its translation: CASSLKVDWTEAFF.

The J gene is TRBJ1-5, the V gene TRBV5-1; TRBD1 aligns across 9 bases. V lost 8 bases to trimming and J lost 8 bases; unmatched junction nucleotides: 17. This CDR3 region has 16 residues. The V gene's germline CDR1 is SGHRS and CDR2 YFSETQ. The CDR3 nucleotides read TGCGCCAGTTCATCCGGGACAGGGTATCTTGATGAGCCCCAGCATTTT. Translating it yields CASSSGTGYLDEPQHF.

This clonotype was found many times. The V and J genes are TRBV20-1 and TRBJ2-5; D is perhaps TRBD2 (5 bases). CDR3 size: 13 residues. Germline V gives CDR1 DFQATT, CDR2 SNEGSKA (reference sequence). The V and J ends lost 0 bases and 4 bases respectively, with 9 bases between them. The CDR3 loop is CSARDVSGETQYF. The CDR3 DNA reads as TGCAGTGCTAGAGATGTAAGCGGAGAGACCCAGTACTTC.

The V gene is TRBV7-2, the J gene TRBJ2-7, with a weak D call TRBD2 (5 bases). The CDR3 spans 13 residues. Germline lookup yields CDR1 SGHTA and CDR2 FQGNSA. Trimming took off 4 bases at V and 4 bases at J, with 11 bases between the two ends. The CDR3 is CASSSRTGYEQYV. The CDR3 DNA is TGTGCCAGCAGCTCCCGGACGGGATACGAGCAGTACGTC.

There are a few counts of this clonotype. V usage is TRBV6-1 and J usage is TRBJ2-1; no clear D. Germline V gene data show CDR1 as MNHNS and CDR2 as SASEGT. The CDR3 covers 16 residues. The germline V and J ends were trimmed by 5 bases and 2 bases, with 16 bases remaining between them. This CDR3 is CASSPRLQRAYNEQFF. The CDR3 region has the DNA TGTGCCAGCAGTCCAAGACTGCAACGCGCCTACAATGAGCAGTTCTTC.

The V and J genes are TRBV25-1 and TRBJ2-2, with D unclear. V was pared by 11 bases and J by 4 bases, with 14 bases between. Germline CDR1 reads MGHDK; CDR2 reads SYGVNS. CDR3 length equals 13 residues. CDR3 region: CACRSPATGELFF. CDR3 nucleotides: TGTGCCTGTCGGAGCCCAGCCACCGGGGAGCTGTTTTTT.

The CDR3 protein is CASSPQRGPKYNEQFF. CDR3 nucleotides: TGTGCCAGCAGTCCCCAGCGCGGGCCCAAATACAATGAGCAGTTCTTC. The chain is built from TRBV6-2 or TRBV6-3 and TRBJ2-1; D possibly corresponds to TRBD2 (5 bases). The length of the CDR3 is 16 residues. The germline V gene has CDR1 MNHEY and CDR2 SVGEGT. Deletions cut 5 bases from V and 4 bases from J, with 18 bases between.

J is TRBJ2-5 and V is TRBV19; 7 nucleotides align to TRBD1. V shed 4 bases and J 1 base; nucleotides not matched to a gene: 6. The CDR3 contains 15 residues. Germline V gene data show CDR1 as LNHDA and CDR2 as SQIVND (reference sequence). As DNA, the CDR3 is TGTGCCAGTAGTACCAGGACAGGAGCCCAAGAGACCCAGTACTTC. Translating gives CASSTRTGAQETQYF. Using reference TRBV19 and TRBJ2-5 for the parts outside the CDR3, the full variable domain is DGGITQSPKYLFRKEGQNVTLSCEQNLNHDAMYWYRQDPGQGLRLIYYSQIVNDFQKGDIAEGYSVSREKKESFPLTVTSAQKNPTAFYLCASSTRTGAQETQYFGPGTRLLVL.

The gene calls are TRBV29-1 and TRBJ2-2; either TRBD1 or TRBD2 may fit D (5 bases each). V was cut by 7 bases and J by 10 bases, with 19 bases left in between. The germline V gene has CDR1 SQVTM and CDR2 ANQGSEA. This CDR3 is 13 amino acids long. For the CDR3, the DNA is TGCAGCGGAGGACTTACAGGTTTTGCGGAGCTGTTTTTT. This codes for CSGGLTGFAELFF.